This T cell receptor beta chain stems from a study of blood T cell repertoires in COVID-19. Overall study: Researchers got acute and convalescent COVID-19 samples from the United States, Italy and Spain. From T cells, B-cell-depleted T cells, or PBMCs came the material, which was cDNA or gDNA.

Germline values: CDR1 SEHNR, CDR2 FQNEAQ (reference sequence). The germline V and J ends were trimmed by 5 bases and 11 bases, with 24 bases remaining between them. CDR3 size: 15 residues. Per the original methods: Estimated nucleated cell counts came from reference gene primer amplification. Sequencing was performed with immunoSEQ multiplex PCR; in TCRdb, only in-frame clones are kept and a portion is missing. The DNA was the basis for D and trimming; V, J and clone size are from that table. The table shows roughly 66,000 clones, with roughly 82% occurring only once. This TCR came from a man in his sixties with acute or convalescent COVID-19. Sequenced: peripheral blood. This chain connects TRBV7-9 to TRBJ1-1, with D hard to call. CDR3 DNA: TGTGCCAGCAGCGCAGAGGTGGATTTTGGAGTCTTGGCTTTCTTT. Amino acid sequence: CASSAEVDFGVLAFF.